One and the same sample provided the 12 T cell receptor beta chains below, sequenced in a study of blood T cell repertoires in COVID-19. The repertoire was sequenced with immunoSEQ multiplex PCR; TCRdb's copy has only in-frame clones and lacks some. The profile shows 300,000 to 350,000 clones, 80% to 90% of them singletons. The material sequenced was peripheral blood. All receptors come from a man in his thirties or forties with active or convalescent COVID-19.

The J gene is TRBJ2-3, the V gene TRBV19; D is possibly TRBD2 (6 bases). The ends were cut back, 6 bases at V and 1 base at J, with 14 bases in the middle. CDR1 and CDR2 from the germline V gene are LNHDA and SQIVND (reference sequence). The CDR3 totals 15 residues. The CDR3 nucleotides read TGTGCCAGTAGCCCTACTAGCAGTGGCACAGATACGCAGTATTTT. As protein: CASSPTSSGTDTQYF.

This chain uses TRBV19 with TRBJ2-5, with 11 bases that match TRBD2. Germline-derived CDR1 and CDR2 are LNHDA and SQIVND (reference sequence). The J segment lost 4 bases and the V segment lost 9 bases, leaving 10 bases of the junction unmatched. This CDR3 region has 15 residues. The CDR3 is CASTYTSGSGETQYF. The CDR3 DNA reads as TGTGCCAGCACCTACACTAGCGGGAGTGGAGAGACCCAGTACTTC.

The chain is built from TRBV10-1 and TRBJ1-5; 11 bases map to TRBD1. The germline V gene encodes CDR1 WNHNN and CDR2 SYGVQD (reference sequence). The CDR3 sequence is 16 residues long. V lost 2 bases, J lost 3 bases, and 3 bases stayed unmatched. The CDR3 spells CASSERTGGPNQPQHF. The CDR3 DNA follows: TGCGCCAGCAGTGAGCGGACAGGGGGCCCCAATCAGCCCCAGCATTTT.

The chain links TRBV23-1 to TRBJ2-7, with TRBD1 matching over 7 bases. TRBV23-1 is an open reading frame, and its role is uncertain. V gave up 4 bases and J gave up 4 bases; unmatched junction bases: 7. The CDR3 runs to 14 residues. The CDR3 here is CASSLAGGRYEQYF. CDR3 nucleotides: TGCGCCAGCAGTCTGGCAGGGGGTAGGTACGAGCAGTACTTC.

The chain combines TRBV5-1 with TRBJ2-3; 13 nucleotides line up with TRBD2. V trimming: 2 bases; J trimming: 4 bases; junction bases outside the gene matches: 7. CDR1 is SGHRS, CDR2 YFSETQ, per germline. The CDR3 is 17 residues long. The CDR3 DNA reads as TGCGCCAGCAGCTTAAAACTAGCGGGAGGGCTCCCAGATACGCAGTATTTT. Translation gives CASSLKLAGGLPDTQYF.

V and J are TRBV6-1 and TRBJ2-7; D not certain. The CDR3 sequence is 14 residues long. Trimming stripped 3 bases from V and 0 bases from J, with 9 bases between. Per the germline V gene, CDR1 is MNHNS and CDR2 is SASEGT. The CDR3 reads CASSDVWSSYEQYF. In nucleotides, the CDR3 is TGTGCCAGCAGTGATGTTTGGAGCTCCTACGAGCAGTACTTC.

V gene TRBV9 combines with J gene TRBJ1-2; weak D call: TRBD1 (6 bases). The germline gives CDR1 SGDLS, CDR2 YYNGEE. The CDR3 has 15 residues. The germline V and J ends were trimmed by 0 bases and 0 bases, with 9 bases remaining between them. As DNA, the CDR3 is TGTGCCAGCAGCGTAGACAGGGCATCTAACTATGGCTACACCTTC. This translates into CASSVDRASNYGYTF.

This clone was detected only a few times. The V and J genes are TRBV29-1 and TRBJ1-2; D perhaps matches TRBD1 (6 bases). Trimming cost V 7 bases and J 4 bases, with 16 bases left between them. The CDR3 spans 13 residues. Germline-derived CDR1 and CDR2 are SQVTM and ANQGSEA. This chain's CDR3 is CSARYREFYGYTF. The CDR3 nucleotides are TGCAGCGCCCGCTACAGGGAGTTCTATGGCTACACCTTC.

The chain is built from TRBV30 and TRBJ1-4; no clear D. From germline, CDR1 is GTSNPN and CDR2 SVGIG (reference sequence). The CDR3 sequence is 13 residues long. The germline V and J ends were trimmed by 5 bases and 8 bases, with 15 bases remaining between them. CDR3 coding DNA: TGTGCCTGGCGGGCGTCGGGGATAGAAAAACTGTTTTTT. Amino acids: CAWRASGIEKLFF.

V is TRBV7-2 and J is TRBJ1-4, with TRBD1 identical over 11 bases. Germline loops: CDR1 SGHTA, CDR2 FQGNSA. V dropped 1 base and J dropped 14; count of bases not matched to a gene: 9. The CDR3 runs 15 residues. The CDR3 loop is CASSLGTGGFKSLFF. The CDR3 coding sequence is TGTGCCAGCAGCTTAGGGACAGGGGGCTTTAAGTCGCTGTTTTTT.

The chain carries TRBV10-3 and TRBJ1-1; no firm D call. The CDR3 consists of 14 residues. Between the trimmed V and J ends, which lost 6 bases and 0 bases, there was a span of 11 bases. Germline V gives CDR1 ENHRY, CDR2 SYGVKD. CDR3 sequence reads: CAISRRSMNTEAFF. The DNA of the CDR3 is TGTGCCATCAGCCGACGGAGTATGAACACTGAAGCTTTCTTT.

The rearrangement links TRBV9 to TRBJ2-3; no reliable D call. Trimming took 0 bases from V and 1 from J, leaving 12 bases between them. This CDR3 is 16 amino acids long. CDR1 is SGDLS, CDR2 YYNGEE, per germline. CDR3 sequence: CASSVAAFGGTDTQYF. The CDR3 bases are TGTGCCAGCAGCGTAGCGGCGTTCGGAGGCACAGATACGCAGTATTTT.